The clone carrying this TCR beta chain was seen ten or more times. Antigen specificity is unknown. The data derive from a study of post-analysis software for immune sequencing data. Study-level points and caveats: Higher frequency in patients than in controls was seen for about five TRBV segments, with TRBV5-6, TRBV5-1 and TRBV20-1 among them.

cDNA libraries for TCR beta contained unique molecular identifiers. TCRdb reprocessed the PCR reads with MiXCR, giving one entry per CDR3 protein. This sample yields hundreds of thousands of distinct CDR3 sequences, of which 30% are seen a single time; around 0.56% belongs to the top ten. The CDR3 has 11 residues. The germline V and J ends were trimmed by 1 base and 10 bases, with 8 bases remaining between them. Germline V gene lookup returns CDR1 DFQATT and CDR2 SNEGSKA (reference sequence). What was sequenced was blood. The chain uses TRBV20-1 and TRBJ2-1; D not certain. The receptor was isolated from a girl between 5 and 17 years old with multiple sclerosis. The CDR3 protein is CSARGWAEQFF. CDR3 sequence (DNA): TGCAGTGCTAGAGGTTGGGCGGAGCAGTTCTTC.